The 10 T cell receptor beta chains below all came from one sample that was sequenced in a study of CD8 T cells in ankylosing spondylitis. TCRdb fed the 5' RACE reads into MiXCR, producing one record per CDR3 protein. The data hold under 300,000 distinct CDR3 sequences, with 8% to 9.5% observed a single time. Sequenced input: blood, either unsorted or a sorted T cell fraction (not recorded which). All receptors derive from a male donor with ankylosing spondylitis or in good health (not recorded which).

This clonotype was recorded many times. The chain uses TRBV6-2 or TRBV6-3 and TRBJ1-2; 7 bases map to TRBD1. Trimming cost V 6 bases and J 7 bases; bases outside gene matches: 11. Germline lookup yields CDR1 MNHEY and CDR2 SVGEGT. The CDR3 has 14 residues. The CDR3 loop reads CASSPFDRARGYTF. CDR3 bases: TGTGCCAGCAGCCCATTTGACAGGGCGCGTGGCTACACCTTC.

Many counts were recorded for this clonotype. The chain employs TRBV5-1 and TRBJ2-1, with D possibly TRBD2 on 6 matching bases. Germline V CDR1 and CDR2: SGHRS, YFSETQ. Trimming left V 4 bases short and J 5 bases short, with 16 bases between. The CDR3 has 15 amino acids. For the CDR3, the DNA is TGCGCCAGCAGCCCTGGGAAGGGACTCGACAATGAGCAGTTCTTC. This codes for CASSPGKGLDNEQFF.

V and J are TRBV28 and TRBJ1-5, with D perhaps TRBD1 (5 bases). In germline, CDR1 is MDHEN, CDR2 SYDVKM. Trimming left V 8 bases short and J 4 bases short, with 15 bases between. This CDR3 has 14 amino acids. The CDR3 region is CASRGRIENQPQHF. In nucleotides, the CDR3 is TGTGCCAGCCGGGGGAGAATTGAGAATCAGCCCCAGCATTTT.

This sequence joins TRBV20-1 and TRBJ1-5; D ambiguous. The germline V gene has CDR1 DFQATT and CDR2 SNEGSKA (reference sequence). This CDR3 contains 14 residues. V dropped 0 bases and J dropped 2 bases, with 8 bases sitting between them. The CDR3 sequence is CSARDPGGNQPQHF. The CDR3 nucleotides read TGCAGTGCTAGAGATCCAGGAGGCAATCAGCCCCAGCATTTT.

The chain combines TRBV20-1 with TRBJ2-5; 8 nucleotides align to TRBD2. The trim removed 3 bases at V and 5 bases at J, leaving 5 bases unmatched. The CDR3 is 13 amino acids. Per germline, CDR1 DFQATT and CDR2 SNEGSKA (reference sequence). In DNA, the CDR3 is TGCAGTGCTAGGGGTAGCGGGACGGAGACCCAGTACTTC. Translated, it gives CSARGSGTETQYF.

This clonotype was detected many times. The V gene is TRBV20-1, the J gene TRBJ2-3; D uncertain. V was cut by 6 bases and J by 2 bases, with 9 bases left in between. CDR3 size: 12 residues. The germline V gene encodes CDR1 DFQATT and CDR2 SNEGSKA (reference sequence). The CDR3 DNA is TGCAGTGCGCCTTTGGCCACAGATACGCAGTATTTT. Its protein product is CSAPLATDTQYF.

This clonotype was observed at least ten times. V gene TRBV9 combines with J gene TRBJ1-2; TRBD1 is a possible D gene (5 bases). The CDR3 sequence is 13 residues long. CDR1 and CDR2 from the germline V gene are SGDLS and YYNGEE. Trimming took off 5 bases at V and 6 bases at J, with 14 bases between the two ends. The CDR3 DNA follows: TGTGCCAGCAGTGAGGGACCGTCTAATGGCTACACCTTC. Translation: CASSEGPSNGYTF.

This clonotype came up many times. The rearrangement joins TRBV9 to TRBJ2-1; a possible D gene is TRBD1 (5 bases). The CDR3 contains 15 residues. Trimming removed 4 bases from V and 7 bases from J, with 18 bases in between. In germline, CDR1 is SGDLS, CDR2 YYNGEE. CDR3 bases: TGTGCCAGCAGCTCCTTAAGGGGTTTGGAAAATGAGCAGTTCTTC. Its protein is CASSSLRGLENEQFF. Combining the CDR3 with reference TRBV9 and TRBJ2-1 gives the whole variable domain DSGVTQTPKHLITATGQRVTLRCSPRSGDLSVYWYQQSLDQGLQFLIQYYNGEERAKGNILERFSAQQFPDLHSELNLSSLELGDSALYFCASSSLRGLENEQFFGPGTRLTVL.

V is TRBV20-1 and J is TRBJ2-5; 11 nucleotides align to TRBD2. CDR3 length: 17 residues. Trimming removed 6 bases from V and 10 bases from J; junction bases left unmatched: 22. The germline V gene encodes CDR1 DFQATT and CDR2 SNEGSKA (reference sequence). CDR3 DNA: TGCAGTGCCAGCGGGACTAGCGGCAGAAGGTTGGGGGTGGGCCAGTACTTC. Its translation: CSASGTSGRRLGVGQYF.

This clonotype was detected ten times or more. A read error may produce the germline difference seen at one junction end. This rearrangement joins TRBV12-3 or TRBV12-4 to TRBJ1-1; maybe TRBD1 (5 bases). CDR3 length: 10 residues. This CDR3 is CASSFEDTSF. DNA for the CDR3: TGTGCCAGCAGTTTCGAGGACACCTCATTT.